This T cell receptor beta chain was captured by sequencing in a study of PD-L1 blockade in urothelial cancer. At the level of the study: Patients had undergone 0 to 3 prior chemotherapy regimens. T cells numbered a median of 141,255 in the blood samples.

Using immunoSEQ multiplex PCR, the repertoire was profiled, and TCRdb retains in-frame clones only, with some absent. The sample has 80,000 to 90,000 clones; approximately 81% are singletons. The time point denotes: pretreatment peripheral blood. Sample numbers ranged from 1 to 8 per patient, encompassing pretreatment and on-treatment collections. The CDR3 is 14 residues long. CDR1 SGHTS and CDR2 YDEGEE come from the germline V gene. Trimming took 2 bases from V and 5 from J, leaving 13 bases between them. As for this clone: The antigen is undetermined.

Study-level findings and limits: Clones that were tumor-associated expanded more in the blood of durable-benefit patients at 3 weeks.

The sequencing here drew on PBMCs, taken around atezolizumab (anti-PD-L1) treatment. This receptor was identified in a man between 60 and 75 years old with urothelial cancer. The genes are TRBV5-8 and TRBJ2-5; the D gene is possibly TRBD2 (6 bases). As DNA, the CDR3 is TGTGCCAGCAGCTTCGGGGGAGGCATTGAGACCCAGTACTTC. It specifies CASSFGGGIETQYF.